Shown below are 15 T cell receptor beta chains from a single sample sequenced in a study of blood T cell repertoires in COVID-19. Clones were sequenced by immunoSEQ multiplex PCR, and TCRdb holds only the in-frame ones, with some missing. The sample lists approximately 190,000 clones; 80% to 85% were seen once. What was sequenced was peripheral blood. The receptors originated from a young woman with acute or convalescent COVID-19.

V usage is TRBV10-2 and J usage is TRBJ2-1, with TRBD2 identical over 7 bases. The germline V gene encodes CDR1 WSHSY and CDR2 SAAADI. The V segment lost 8 bases and the J segment 2 bases; nucleotides outside the gene matches: 6. The CDR3 covers 14 residues. Written as DNA, the CDR3 is TGCGCCAGCGGGGGAGGGTTACCCTACAATGAGCAGTTCTTC. This encodes CASGGGLPYNEQFF.

The chain uses TRBV12-3 or TRBV12-4 and TRBJ1-2; D gene unclear. The CDR3 covers 12 residues. V lost 1 base to trimming and J lost 4 bases, with 4 bases between them. CDR3: CASSLVLYGYTF. CDR3 nucleotide sequence: TGTGCCAGCAGTTTAGTACTCTATGGCTACACCTTC.

The rearrangement links TRBV5-6 to TRBJ1-2; possible D gene TRBD1, 6 bases. Germline CDR1 and CDR2: SGHDT and YYEEEE. CDR3 length: 13 amino acids. Trimming removed 4 bases at V and 4 bases at J, with 11 bases between. CDR3 nucleotides: TGTGCCAGCAGCGATGGACAGAGCTATGGCTACACCTTC. Amino acid sequence: CASSDGQSYGYTF.

This clone was seen only once. CDR3 sequence: CASSLGDGGSPPNEQFF. The CDR3 DNA reads TGTGCCAGCAGCTTAGGAGACGGGGGGAGCCCACCCAATGAGCAGTTCTTC. V is TRBV7-9 and J is TRBJ2-1; 7 positions match TRBD2. Germline lookup yields CDR1 SEHNR and CDR2 FQNEAQ (reference sequence). The CDR3 is 17 amino acids. With 1 base clipped from V and 6 bases from J, the junction kept 12 bases outside the gene matches.

This clone came up a few times. This sample includes further DNA sequences coding for the same CDR3. The J gene is TRBJ1-1, the V gene TRBV4-2, with TRBD1 as a possible D gene (6 bases). CDR3 length equals 14 residues. Trimming removed 0 bases at V and 5 bases at J, with 10 bases between. Germline CDR1 reads LGHNA; CDR2 reads YNFKEQ. CDR3 sequence reads: CASSQDGRGTEAFF. In DNA form, the CDR3 reads TGTGCCAGCAGCCAAGATGGCAGGGGAACTGAAGCTTTCTTT.

V is TRBV7-2 and J is TRBJ1-1; D remains ambiguous. CDR3 length equals 15 residues. Germline values: CDR1 SGHTA, CDR2 FQGNSA. V was pared by 1 base and J by 0 bases, with 9 bases between. The CDR3 DNA reads TGTGCCAGCAGCTTAGAGGTCGACTTGAACACTGAAGCTTTCTTT. It specifies CASSLEVDLNTEAFF.

This chain connects TRBV10-3 to TRBJ2-1, with D possibly matching TRBD1 (5 bases). The ends were cut back, 2 bases at V and 9 bases at J, with 20 bases in the middle. The CDR3 length is 16 residues. Germline V gene sequence: CDR1 ENHRY, CDR2 SYGVKD. Here the CDR3 reads CAISEARPAAQGEQFF. The DNA for the CDR3 is TGTGCCATCAGTGAGGCGCGACCTGCGGCTCAGGGTGAGCAGTTCTTC.

This chain uses TRBV5-4 with TRBJ1-6; 7 bases agree with TRBD1. Looked up from germline, CDR1 is SGHNT and CDR2 is YYREEE (reference sequence). This CDR3 has 14 amino acids. J gave up 7 bases and V 2 bases, and 3 bases lay outside the gene matches. The CDR3: CASSFGTENSPLHF. CDR3 in DNA: TGTGCCAGCAGCTTCGGGACAGAAAATTCACCCCTCCACTTT.

The genes are TRBV6-2 or TRBV6-3 and TRBJ2-1; D is possibly TRBD2 (6 bases). CDR1 MNHEY and CDR2 SVGEGT come from the germline V gene. The CDR3 is 18 amino acids. V was clipped by 1 base and J by 9 bases, with 25 bases between them. The CDR3 is CASSYYHPRLGKRGEQFF. Written as DNA, the CDR3 is TGTGCCAGCAGTTACTACCACCCGAGACTAGGGAAAAGGGGTGAGCAGTTCTTC.

The chain carries TRBV28 and TRBJ1-5, with TRBD1 matching over 8 bases. V trimming: 3 bases; J trimming: 6 bases; junction bases outside the gene matches: 10. Germline-derived CDR1 and CDR2 are MDHEN and SYDVKM. The CDR3 has 16 residues. The CDR3 is CASSFFVGQGTQPQHF. CDR3 in DNA: TGTGCCAGCAGTTTTTTCGTAGGACAGGGAACTCAGCCCCAGCATTTT.

Turning to this clone: At the DNA level, this CDR3 is encoded by other sequences in the same sample as well. The V gene is TRBV27, the J gene TRBJ2-7; D is possibly TRBD2 (6 bases). The germline V gene has CDR1 MNHEY and CDR2 SMNVEV (reference sequence). This CDR3 region has 13 residues. The ends were cut back, 3 bases at V and 4 bases at J, with 10 bases in the middle. The CDR3 nucleotides read TGTGCCAGCAGTTTTTCGACTAGGTACGAGCAGTACTTC. Residues: CASSFSTRYEQYF.

The chain employs TRBV11-2 and TRBJ1-1; D is perhaps TRBD1 (6 bases). Germline values: CDR1 SGHAT, CDR2 FQNNGV. The CDR3 runs 13 residues. V lost 1 base and J lost 8, with 11 bases in between. CDR3 in DNA: TGTGCCAGCAGCTTAGGTTTCGACAGGGAAGCTTTCTTT. Its protein is CASSLGFDREAFF. Full variable domain (remainder filled in from reference TRBV11-2 and TRBJ1-1): EAGVAQSPRYKIIEKRQSVAFWCNPISGHATLYWYQQILGQGPKLLIQFQNNGVVDDSQLPKDRFSAERLKGVDSTLKIQPAKLEDSAVYLCASSLGFDREAFFGQGTRLTVV.

The chain is built from TRBV29-1 and TRBJ2-7, with a tentative D call TRBD1 (7 bases). Per the germline V gene, CDR1 is SQVTM and CDR2 is ANQGSEA. CDR3 length: 14 residues. Between the trimmed V and J ends, which lost 6 bases and 1 base, there was a span of 16 bases. CDR3 amino acids: CSVRVQGTSYEQYF. CDR3 nucleotides: TGCAGCGTGAGGGTACAGGGGACTTCCTACGAGCAGTACTTC.

This rearrangement joins TRBV11-2 to TRBJ2-2; TRBD2 might be the D (5 bases). Trimming cost V 2 bases and J 6 bases, with 13 bases left between them. The CDR3 runs 15 residues. Germline CDR1 reads SGHAT; CDR2 reads FQNNGV. Written as DNA, the CDR3 is TGTGCCAGCAGCTTATGGAGGAGCTGGGCCGGGGAGCTGTTTTTT. Translating it yields CASSLWRSWAGELFF.

V and J are TRBV28 and TRBJ2-7; D perhaps matches TRBD2 (6 bases). CDR1 and CDR2 (germline): MDHEN, SYDVKM. With 5 bases removed from V and 4 bases from J, the gap between germline ends came to 18 bases. The CDR3 consists of 15 residues. The CDR3 sequence is CASSRLGGRQYEQYF. CDR3 DNA: TGTGCCAGCAGTAGACTCGGAGGGCGCCAGTACGAGCAGTACTTC.